This T cell receptor (beta chain) emerged from a study of identical twins. CDR3 length: 11 amino acids. CDR1 SGHKS and CDR2 YYEKEE come from the germline V gene (reference sequence). V was cut by 4 bases and J by 7 bases, with 9 bases left in between. TCRdb independently ran MiXCR on the 5' RACE reads; one entry per CDR3 protein. The sample has around 240,000 distinct CDR3 sequences; about 10% are singletons. This clonotype was picked up many times. The sample taken for sequencing was memory T cells sorted from blood. The V gene is TRBV5-5, the J gene TRBJ2-7, with unresolved D. This clonotype was sampled from a man aged 50 or older in good health. CDR3 DNA sequence: TGTGCCAGCAGCAAGGACGCGGAGCAGTACTTC. Translated: CASSKDAEQYF. The entire variable domain, with the rest obtained from reference TRBV5-5 and TRBJ2-7, is as follows: DAGVTQSPTHLIKTRGQQVTLRCSPISGHKSVSWYQQVLGQGPQFIFQYYEKEERGRGNFPDRFSARQFPNYSSELNVNALLLGDSALYLCASSKDAEQYFGPGTRLTVT.